This TCR beta chain was captured in a study of identical twins. A universal primer site came from template switching; cDNA carried unique molecular identifiers. Using its own MiXCR run on the 5' RACE reads, TCRdb lists one record per CDR3 protein. The sample holds hundreds of thousands of distinct CDR3 sequences, 21% seen once. This clonotype was seen many times. Its cognate antigen is unknown. Study results and limitations: Interpretation of the results relied on cross-sectional statistical analysis and not on following the same donors.

The CDR3 has 11 residues. In germline, CDR1 is SQVTM, CDR2 ANQGSEA. Trimming took off 6 bases at V and 3 bases at J, with 7 bases between the two ends. The data also belong to a second study, concerning T cells expressing NK-cell markers.

The specimen sequenced was PBMCs. The V and J genes are TRBV29-1 and TRBJ2-3; D is unclear. The clonotype was recovered from a woman aged 18-30 years in good health. The CDR3 is CSVQLTDTQYF. CDR3 DNA: TGCAGCGTGCAGTTAACAGATACGCAGTATTTT.